The T cell receptor beta chain described here comes from a study of blood T cells in healthy people across ages. Whole-study findings and limits: Researchers said unsorted PBMCs prevented a conclusive naive versus antigen-experienced comparison.

With 6 bases removed from V and 5 bases from J, the gap between germline ends came to 19 bases. Germline V gene data show CDR1 as LGHNA and CDR2 as YSLEER. The CDR3 has 15 amino acids. The authors ran a second PCR of roughly 6 to 12 cycles using a sample-barcoded 5' primer and a J-beta primer mix. Every cDNA was tagged by a template-switch adaptor with 12 random nucleotides. There were at least 3 million CDR3-containing paired-end reads obtained from each sample. TCRdb independently ran MiXCR on the 5' RACE reads; one entry per CDR3 protein. The sample lists about 800,000 distinct CDR3 sequences; around 25% were seen once. This clonotype came up a few times. As yet, its antigen is unknown. This same sample was also part of a study on T cells of mothers and their children. This second study notes: All RNA that had been extracted was used for cDNA synthesis at roughly 1.6 ug per 15 ul.

This TCR came from a boy younger than 18 in good health. This chain joins TRBV4-3 and TRBJ2-5; perhaps TRBD2 as D (6 bases). The sequencing input was blood. The DNA for the CDR3 is TGCGCCAGCAGTTACGGGACCCTCCGGGGGGAGACCCAGTACTTC. Its protein is CASSYGTLRGETQYF.